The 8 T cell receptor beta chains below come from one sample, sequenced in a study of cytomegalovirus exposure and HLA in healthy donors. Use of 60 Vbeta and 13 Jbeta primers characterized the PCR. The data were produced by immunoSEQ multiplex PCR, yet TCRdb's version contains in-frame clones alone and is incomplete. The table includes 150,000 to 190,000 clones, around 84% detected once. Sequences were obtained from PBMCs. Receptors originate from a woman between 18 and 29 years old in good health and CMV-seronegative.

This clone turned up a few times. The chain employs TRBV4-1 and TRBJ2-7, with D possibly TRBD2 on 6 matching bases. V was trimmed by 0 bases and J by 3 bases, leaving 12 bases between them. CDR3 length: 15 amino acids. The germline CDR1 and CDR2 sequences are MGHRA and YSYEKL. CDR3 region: CASSQDPGEIYEQYF. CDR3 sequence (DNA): TGCGCCAGCAGCCAAGATCCGGGGGAAATCTACGAGCAGTACTTC.

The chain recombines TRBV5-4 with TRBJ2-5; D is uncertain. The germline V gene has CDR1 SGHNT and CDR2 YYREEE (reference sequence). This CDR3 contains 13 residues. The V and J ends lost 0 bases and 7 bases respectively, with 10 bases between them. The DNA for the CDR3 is TGTGCCAGCAGCTTGGCCAGGTCCGGGACCCAGTACTTC. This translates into CASSLARSGTQYF.

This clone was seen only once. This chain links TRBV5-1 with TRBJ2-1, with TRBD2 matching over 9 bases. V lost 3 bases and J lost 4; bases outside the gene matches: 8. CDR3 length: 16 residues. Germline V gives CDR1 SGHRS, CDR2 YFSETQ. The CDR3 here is CASSSTLAGDYNEQFF. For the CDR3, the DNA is TGCGCCAGCAGCTCCACTTTAGCGGGAGATTACAATGAGCAGTTCTTC. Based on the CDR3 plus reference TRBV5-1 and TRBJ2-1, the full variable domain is KAGVTQTPRYLIKTRGQQVTLSCSPISGHRSVSWYQQTPGQGLQFLFEYFSETQRNKGNFPGRFSGRQFSNSRSEMNVSTLELGDSALYLCASSSTLAGDYNEQFFGPGTRLTVL.

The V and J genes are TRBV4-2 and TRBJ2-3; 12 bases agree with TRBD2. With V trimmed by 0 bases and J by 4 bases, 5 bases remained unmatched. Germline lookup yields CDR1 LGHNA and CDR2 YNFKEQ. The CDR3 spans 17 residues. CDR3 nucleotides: TGTGCCAGCAGCCAAGAGTGGCTAGCGGGGGGGCCAGATACGCAGTATTTT. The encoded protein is CASSQEWLAGGPDTQYF.

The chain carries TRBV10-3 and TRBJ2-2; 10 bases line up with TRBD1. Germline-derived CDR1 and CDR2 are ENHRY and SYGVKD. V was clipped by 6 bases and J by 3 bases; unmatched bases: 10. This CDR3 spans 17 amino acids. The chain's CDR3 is CAIRARSGTGDTGELFF. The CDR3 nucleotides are TGTGCCATCAGGGCTCGGAGTGGGACAGGGGACACCGGGGAGCTGTTTTTT.

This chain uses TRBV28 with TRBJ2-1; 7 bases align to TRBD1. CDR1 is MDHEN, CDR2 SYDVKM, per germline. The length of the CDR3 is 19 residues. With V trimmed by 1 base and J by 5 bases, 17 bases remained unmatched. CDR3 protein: CASSLYSIGQAGDDNEQFF. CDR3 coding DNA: TGTGCCAGCAGTTTATACTCAATCGGACAGGCGGGTGACGACAATGAGCAGTTCTTC.

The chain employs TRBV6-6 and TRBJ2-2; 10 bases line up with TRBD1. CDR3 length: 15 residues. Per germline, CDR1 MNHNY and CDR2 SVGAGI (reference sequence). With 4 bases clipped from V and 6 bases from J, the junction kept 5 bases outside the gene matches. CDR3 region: CASSFSGTGAGELFF. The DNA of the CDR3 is TGTGCCAGCAGTTTCTCCGGGACAGGGGCCGGGGAGCTGTTTTTT.

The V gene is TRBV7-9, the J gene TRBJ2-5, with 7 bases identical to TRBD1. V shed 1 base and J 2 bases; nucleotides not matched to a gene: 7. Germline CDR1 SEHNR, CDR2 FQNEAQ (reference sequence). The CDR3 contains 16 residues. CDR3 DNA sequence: TGTGCCAGCAGCTTAGGTAGACAGGGTTGGCAAGAGACCCAGTACTTC. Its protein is CASSLGRQGWQETQYF.